One sample yielded the 28 T cell receptor beta chains listed below, sequenced in a study of shared clonotypes between healthy human individuals. Repertoires were generated with immunoSEQ multiplex PCR, while TCRdb's copy carries only in-frame clones and drops some. The table shows around 700,000 clones, with 60% to 80% occurring only once. Input material: memory CD4+ T cells sorted from blood. Described subset: CD45RA-negative fraction. These receptors originate from a woman younger than 45 in good health.

With regard to this clone: At one of its ends the junction is not consistent with the germline gene, which may arise from a read error. J is TRBJ2-7 and V is TRBV29-1; 10 positions match TRBD2. Germline CDR1 reads SQVTM; CDR2 reads ANQGSEA. The CDR3 consists of 12 residues. CDR3 nucleotides: TGCAGCGTTGAGACCCAGCGGGAGGGCCGTCGGTTT. Its protein is CSVETQREGRRF.

CDR3 sequence (DNA): TGTGCCAGTAGTATAGGAGGGCAGGGAGAGACCCAGTACTTC. Translating it yields CASSIGGQGETQYF. The rearrangement links TRBV19 to TRBJ2-5; perhaps D is TRBD1 or TRBD2 (5 bases each). This CDR3 region has 14 residues. The V and J ends lost 1 base and 4 bases respectively, with 10 bases between them. Per germline, CDR1 LNHDA and CDR2 SQIVND (reference sequence). Full variable domain (remainder filled in from reference TRBV19 and TRBJ2-5): DGGITQSPKYLFRKEGQNVTLSCEQNLNHDAMYWYRQDPGQGLRLIYYSQIVNDFQKGDIAEGYSVSREKKESFPLTVTSAQKNPTAFYLCASSIGGQGETQYFGPGTRLLVL.

V and J are TRBV30 and TRBJ1-1; D not certain. The germline V gene has CDR1 GTSNPN and CDR2 SVGIG (reference sequence). This CDR3 is 14 amino acids long. V gave up 0 bases and J gave up 1 base, with 9 bases separating them. The CDR3 DNA reads as TGTGCCTGGAGTGTATCCGGAGGGAACACTGAAGCTTTCTTT. This translates into CAWSVSGGNTEAFF.

The rearrangement links TRBV27 to TRBJ2-7; perhaps D is TRBD1 or TRBD2 (5 bases each). The CDR3 loop spans 16 amino acids. V was clipped by 5 bases and J by 3 bases, with 20 bases between them. Germline CDR1 MNHEY, CDR2 SMNVEV (reference sequence). As DNA, the CDR3 is TGTGCCAGCAGTCTCGGAAACGTGGGGGACGGCTACGAGCAGTACTTC. Its translation is CASSLGNVGDGYEQYF.

The genes are TRBV2 and TRBJ2-2; D gene ambiguous. This CDR3 contains 15 residues. V dropped 4 bases and J dropped 4 bases, with 13 bases sitting between them. Germline assignment: CDR1 SNHLY and CDR2 FYNNEI. The CDR3 region has the DNA TGTGCCAGCAGTGGATTATCTGGCGGCACCGGGGAGCTGTTTTTT. Amino acids: CASSGLSGGTGELFF.

V usage is TRBV19 and J usage is TRBJ2-1; TRBD2 aligns across 7 bases. V shed 4 bases, J shed 3 bases, and the junction held 12 bases outside the gene matches. The germline CDR1 and CDR2 sequences are LNHDA and SQIVND (reference sequence). This CDR3 contains 17 residues. The CDR3 protein is CASSKRDTTWGYNEQFF. DNA of the CDR3: TGTGCCAGTAGTAAGCGGGATACCACGTGGGGCTACAATGAGCAGTTCTTC.

This clone is a singleton in its sample. Here the CDR3 reads CASSLGGAERNYGYTF. CDR3 nucleotide sequence: TGTGCCAGCAGTCTGGGTGGGGCAGAGCGGAACTATGGCTACACCTTC. V and J are TRBV28 and TRBJ1-2; possible D gene TRBD1, 5 bases. The length of the CDR3 is 16 residues. V was shortened by 5 bases and J by 2 bases, with 18 bases between the two germline ends. Per the germline V gene, CDR1 is MDHEN and CDR2 is SYDVKM.

The CDR3 DNA sequence: TGTGCCAGCGGGAGGGGACACGAAGAGACCCAGTACTTC. This encodes CASGRGHEETQYF. V and J are TRBV2 and TRBJ2-5; TRBD2 might be the D (7 bases). This CDR3 is built from 13 residues. Per germline, CDR1 SNHLY and CDR2 FYNNEI. V dropped 8 bases and J dropped 3 bases, with 13 bases sitting between them.

CDR3 amino acids: CASRYTSGVQYF. CDR3 in DNA: TGTGCCAGCAGGTACACCTCAGGGGTGCAGTACTTC. V gene TRBV11-2 combines with J gene TRBJ2-7; D perhaps matches TRBD1 (6 bases). This CDR3 region has 12 residues. Trimming removed 6 bases from V and 9 bases from J, with 15 bases in between. The germline CDR1 and CDR2 sequences are SGHAT and FQNNGV.

The V and J genes are TRBV5-1 and TRBJ2-1; TRBD2 matches at 15 bases. Germline V gene data show CDR1 as SGHRS and CDR2 as YFSETQ. The V segment lost 4 bases and the J segment 9 bases; nucleotides outside the gene matches: 5. The CDR3 consists of 15 residues. The CDR3 loop reads CASSVGLAGGTEQFF. The DNA for the CDR3 is TGCGCCAGCAGCGTGGGACTAGCGGGAGGTACTGAGCAGTTCTTC.

This clone has a handful of counts. The rearrangement uses TRBV19 and TRBJ1-2; the match to TRBD1 covers 7 bases. CDR1 is LNHDA and CDR2 is SQIVND in the germline V gene (reference sequence). V was clipped by 6 bases and J by 0 bases; unmatched bases: 7. The CDR3 covers 15 residues. Written as DNA, the CDR3 is TGTGCCAGTAGATGGGGACAGAATTCTAACTATGGCTACACCTTC. It is translated as CASRWGQNSNYGYTF.

The chain couples TRBV25-1 to TRBJ2-7; 8 nucleotides match TRBD2. Germline V gives CDR1 MGHDK, CDR2 SYGVNS. The CDR3 consists of 16 residues. V trimming: 5 bases; J trimming: 0 bases; junction bases outside the gene matches: 9. The CDR3 here is CASSTESGRSSYEQYF. The DNA for the CDR3 is TGTGCCAGCAGTACCGAAAGCGGGAGAAGCTCCTACGAGCAGTACTTC.

The rearrangement joins TRBV18 to TRBJ2-3; 7 nucleotides agree with TRBD1. The CDR3 consists of 17 residues. The V segment lost 0 bases and the J segment 0 bases; nucleotides outside the gene matches: 6. CDR1 is KGHSH, CDR2 LQKENI, per germline. Here the CDR3 DNA reads TGTGCCAGCTCACCACCGCTGAGGGGGCCTAGCACAGATACGCAGTATTTT. Amino acids: CASSPPLRGPSTDTQYF.

The CDR3 loop reads CASSYGTASSYEQYF. The CDR3, as DNA: TGTGCCAGCAGTTACGGGACGGCGAGCTCCTACGAGCAGTACTTC. The genes are TRBV6-5 and TRBJ2-7; either TRBD1 or TRBD2 may supply D (5 bases each). The germline V and J ends were trimmed by 2 bases and 0 bases, with 11 bases remaining between them. This CDR3 is 15 amino acids long. CDR1 is MNHEY, CDR2 SVGAGI, per germline.

As concerns this clone: Other nucleotide sequences in the sample specify the same CDR3. The gene calls are TRBV19 and TRBJ2-1; 9 nucleotides match TRBD1. Per germline, CDR1 LNHDA and CDR2 SQIVND (reference sequence). The CDR3 sequence is 16 residues long. The junction had 11 bases not matched to a gene; V was cut back by 3 bases and J by 8 bases. The CDR3 spells CASSIRQGGGLDEQFF. CDR3 in DNA: TGTGCCAGTAGTATCCGACAGGGGGGGGGTTTGGATGAGCAGTTCTTC.

J is TRBJ2-6 and V is TRBV11-2; 7 nucleotides align to TRBD1. CDR3 length: 18 residues. V trimming: 5 bases; J trimming: 0 bases; junction bases outside the gene matches: 10. The germline gives CDR1 SGHAT, CDR2 FQNNGV. The CDR3 bases are TGTGCCAGCAGCCCACTTCCGGGACAGAGCTCTGGGGCCAACGTCCTGACTTTC. Translating it yields CASSPLPGQSSGANVLTF.

With respect to this clone: Within the sample, other DNA sequences also encode this same CDR3. The rearrangement uses TRBV10-1 and TRBJ2-7; no clear D gene. CDR3 size: 15 residues. CDR1 and CDR2 (germline): WNHNN, SYGVQD (reference sequence). V shed 0 bases and J shed 2 bases, with 11 bases lying between them. DNA of the CDR3: TGCGCCAGCAGTGAGTCGTTGGACGGCACCTACGAGCAGTACTTC. Its protein product is CASSESLDGTYEQYF.

This chain connects TRBV7-2 to TRBJ2-1; 7 bases fit TRBD2. The length of the CDR3 is 12 residues. With 3 bases clipped from V and 12 bases from J, the junction kept 5 bases outside the gene matches. The germline CDR1 and CDR2 sequences are SGHTA and FQGNSA. The CDR3 is CASSFRGEGQFF. The CDR3 region has the DNA TGTGCCAGCAGCTTCCGGGGGGAGGGGCAGTTCTTC.

The chain employs TRBV7-2 and TRBJ1-5; TRBD1 aligns across 7 bases. Germline V CDR1 and CDR2: SGHTA, FQGNSA. The CDR3 length is 15 residues. V dropped 5 bases and J dropped 4; count of bases not matched to a gene: 8. DNA of the CDR3: TGTGCCAGCAGCCCTGACAGGGCCCTTAATCAGCCCCAGCATTTT. Its translation is CASSPDRALNQPQHF.

The V and J genes are TRBV7-8 and TRBJ2-7; 9 nucleotides agree with TRBD2. The germline gives CDR1 SGHVS, CDR2 FQNEAQ. The J segment lost 3 bases and the V segment lost 6 bases, leaving 9 bases of the junction unmatched. The CDR3 totals 15 residues. In DNA, the CDR3 is TGTGCCAGCAGTAAAAGCGGGGGGATGAACTACGAGCAGTACTTC. It is translated as CASSKSGGMNYEQYF.

This clone has a single count. The chain joins TRBV25-1 to TRBJ2-3; 8 bases line up with TRBD2. The CDR3 is 17 residues long. V was pared by 4 bases and J by 2 bases, with 11 bases of the junction left unmatched. In germline, CDR1 is MGHDK, CDR2 SYGVNS. The CDR3, as DNA: TGTGCCAGCAGTGGGGTTATAGCGGGAAAAATCACAGATACGCAGTATTTT. It is translated as CASSGVIAGKITDTQYF.

The rearrangement uses TRBV28 and TRBJ1-2; 11 bases align to TRBD1. Germline CDR1 MDHEN, CDR2 SYDVKM. This CDR3 contains 14 residues. Trimming removed 6 bases from V and 8 bases from J; junction bases left unmatched: 8. CDR3 residues: CASSYGQGAAGYTF. For the CDR3, the DNA is TGTGCCAGCAGCTACGGACAGGGGGCGGCCGGCTACACCTTC.

The rearrangement joins TRBV7-2 to TRBJ2-5; D is possibly TRBD2 (6 bases). Trimming pared 0 bases from V and 5 bases from J, leaving 10 bases between. Looked up from germline, CDR1 is SGHTA and CDR2 is FQGNSA. The CDR3 is 14 residues long. The CDR3 loop is CASSLAHGGETQYF. DNA for the CDR3: TGTGCCAGCAGCTTAGCGCATGGGGGGGAGACCCAGTACTTC.

This clone was seen only a few times. Distinct nucleotide sequences in the sample also encode this CDR3. V and J are TRBV10-3 and TRBJ1-5; no clear D. There are 14 residues in the CDR3. The germline CDR1 and CDR2 sequences are ENHRY and SYGVKD. V lost 4 bases to trimming and J lost 4 bases, with 11 bases between them. In DNA, the CDR3 is TGTGCCATCAGTGGCCAGGAGAGTAATCAGCCCCAGCATTTT. Translation: CAISGQESNQPQHF.

In its sample, this clone was seen once. Other DNA sequences in the sample encode the same CDR3. The chain has TRBV2 and TRBJ2-1; 7 nucleotides match TRBD1. Germline V gene sequence: CDR1 SNHLY, CDR2 FYNNEI. This CDR3 is 13 amino acids long. V lost 6 bases and J lost 3; bases outside the gene matches: 2. As DNA, the CDR3 is TGTGCCAGCAGCGGGGACAGCTACAATGAGCAGTTCTTC. As protein: CASSGDSYNEQFF.

The chain is built from TRBV4-1 and TRBJ2-7; TRBD2 agrees at 11 bases. The V gene's germline CDR1 is MGHRA and CDR2 YSYEKL. Losses at the gene ends were 3 bases for V and 0 bases for J; bases not matched to a gene: 4. CDR3 length: 16 residues. Written as DNA, the CDR3 is TGCGCCAGCAGCCAGCCCACTAGCGGGAGCTCCTACGAGCAGTACTTC. Translated: CASSQPTSGSSYEQYF.

The chain uses TRBV28 and TRBJ1-6, with D hard to call. Trimming pared 5 bases from V and 3 bases from J, leaving 5 bases between. The length of the CDR3 is 13 residues. Germline V gene data show CDR1 as MDHEN and CDR2 as SYDVKM. The CDR3, as DNA: TGTGCCAGCAGTCGAGACTATAATTCACCCCTCCACTTT. Translated, it gives CASSRDYNSPLHF.

This clone was seen more than once but under ten times. The chain uses TRBV6-5 and TRBJ2-7, with 7 nucleotides matching TRBD1. V lost 6 bases to trimming and J lost 2 bases; unmatched junction nucleotides: 7. The germline gives CDR1 MNHEY, CDR2 SVGAGI. The CDR3 sequence is 14 residues long. This CDR3 reads CASSPRQGAYEQYF. The CDR3 DNA reads as TGTGCCAGCAGCCCGAGACAGGGCGCCTACGAGCAGTACTTC.